The clone carrying this TCR beta chain has just a few counts. The antigen remains unidentified. Each TCR beta cDNA library carried unique molecular identifiers. One entry per CDR3 protein, called by TCRdb with MiXCR from the PCR reads. Here the sample spans some 370,000 distinct CDR3 sequences, about a third being singletons. The source of the sample is a study of post-analysis software for immune sequencing data. Study-wide results and limits: In patients, TRBV5-6, TRBV5-1 and TRBV20-1 belonged to five TRBV segments found more frequently than in controls.

V shed 2 bases, J shed 0 bases, and the junction held 10 bases outside the gene matches. This CDR3 spans 18 amino acids. Germline lookup yields CDR1 SGHRS and CDR2 YFSETQ. Sequencing was performed on blood. The TCR sequence derives from a girl aged 5-17 years with multiple sclerosis. This chain uses TRBV5-1 with TRBJ2-1; 8 bases agree with TRBD2. The CDR3 coding sequence is TGCGCCAGCAGCTTACCCCGTAGCGGGGACCTCTCCTACAATGAGCAGTTCTTC. It codes for CASSLPRSGDLSYNEQFF.